This T cell receptor (beta chain) was profiled in a study of shared clonotypes between healthy human individuals. Study-wide findings and caveats: Rarefaction showed sorted-subset sequencing was incomplete despite large depth. Naive subsets tended to show greater estimated richness than memory subsets.

In the naive CD8 group, cells lacked CD45RO and were positively selected for CCR7, so terminally differentiated effector memory CD45RA+ cells were left out. Here immunoSEQ multiplex PCR was the method, and the copy in TCRdb shows in-frame clones only, minus some. In the table there are millions of clones, 85% to 95% of which are singletons. For this clone: What it recognizes is unknown.

The germline CDR1 and CDR2 sequences are SGDLS and YYNGEE. The CDR3 extends over 16 amino acids. V shed 3 bases and J shed 2 bases, with 17 bases lying between them. The sequence was collected from a man younger than 30 in good health. Some clones in this sample may be carry-over from other donors' samples. The rearrangement uses TRBV9 and TRBJ1-2; D gene unclear. Sequencing input: naive CD8+ T cells from PBMCs. CDR3 in amino acids: CASSGVEGRENYGYTF. The CDR3 DNA reads TGTGCCAGCAGCGGGGTGGAAGGACGGGAGAACTATGGCTACACCTTC.